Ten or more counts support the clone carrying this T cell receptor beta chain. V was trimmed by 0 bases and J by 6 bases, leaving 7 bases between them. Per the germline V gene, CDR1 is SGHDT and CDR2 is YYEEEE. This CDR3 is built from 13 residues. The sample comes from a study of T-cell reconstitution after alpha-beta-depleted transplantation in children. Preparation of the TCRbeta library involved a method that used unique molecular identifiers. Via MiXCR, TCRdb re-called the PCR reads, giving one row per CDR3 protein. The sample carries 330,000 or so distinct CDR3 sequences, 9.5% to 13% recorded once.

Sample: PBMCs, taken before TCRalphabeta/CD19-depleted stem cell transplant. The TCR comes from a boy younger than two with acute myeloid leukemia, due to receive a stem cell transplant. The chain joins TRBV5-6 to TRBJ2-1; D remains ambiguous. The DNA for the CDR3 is TGTGCCAGCAGCTTGGCGAGCAGCAATGAGCAGTTCTTC. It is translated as CASSLASSNEQFF.